This entry features one T cell receptor (beta chain) sequence. Its antigen is undetermined. The CDR3 consists of 15 residues. CDR1 and CDR2 from the germline V gene are SGHDT and YYEEEE. Between the trimmed V and J ends, which lost 4 bases and 1 base, there was a span of 14 bases. These data originate in a study of chemoradiotherapy in HPV16-positive cancers. General study findings and limits: For HPV16-positive patients, expanding HPV-responsive T cells associated with longer recurrence-free survival.

Clones were sequenced by immunoSEQ multiplex PCR, and TCRdb holds only the in-frame ones, with some missing. This table has fewer than 70,000 clones, roughly nine tenths appearing once. The clonotype comes from a human donor with HPV-associated anogenital cancer. V usage is TRBV5-6 and J usage is TRBJ2-5; D gene uncertain. Specimen: blood, collected from a patient who underwent chemoradiotherapy. The CDR3 DNA follows: TGTGCCAGCAGCCTCCGCGGTGGGTCCCAAGAGACCCAGTACTTC. Translating gives CASSLRGGSQETQYF. Together with reference TRBV5-6 and TRBJ2-5, the CDR3 gives the full variable domain: DAGVTQSPTHLIKTRGQQVTLRCSPKSGHDTVSWYQQALGQGPQFIFQYYEEEERQRGNFPDRFSGHQFPNYSSELNVNALLLGDSALYLCASSLRGGSQETQYFGPGTRLLVL.